Each of the 3 T cell receptor beta chains below was sequenced from the same sample in a study of T cells after yellow fever vaccination. TCRdb re-derived calls from the 5' RACE reads in MiXCR, one entry per CDR3 protein. The table has roughly 500,000 distinct CDR3 sequences, about 19% seen once. The sample in question was PBMCs, obtained 15 days after the yellow fever booster vaccination. All receptors come from a young man who received the YFV17D yellow fever vaccine.

The genes are TRBV5-1 and TRBJ2-3, with D perhaps assigned TRBD1 or TRBD2 (5 bases each). The germline V gene encodes CDR1 SGHRS and CDR2 YFSETQ. This CDR3 has 14 amino acids. The V and J ends lost 5 bases and 2 bases respectively, with 12 bases between them. CDR3 region: CASRQTGTTDTQYF. CDR3 DNA: TGCGCCAGCAGGCAAACCGGGACCACAGATACGCAGTATTTT.

This clonotype has a handful of counts. The rearrangement joins TRBV12-3 or TRBV12-4 to TRBJ2-7; D may be TRBD2 (5 bases). V was shortened by 8 bases and J by 3 bases, with 17 bases between the two germline ends. CDR3 length: 14 amino acids. CDR3 protein: CASRHSGSYYEQYF. As DNA, the CDR3 is TGTGCCAGCCGACACTCGGGGTCCTACTACGAGCAGTACTTC.

The rearrangement joins TRBV18 to TRBJ2-3; D is undetermined. Trimming removed 6 bases from V and 6 bases from J, with 16 bases in between. The CDR3 is 14 residues long. Germline CDR1 and CDR2: KGHSH and LQKENI. CDR3 nucleotides: TGTGCCAGCTCCCCCCCCGGCCTCAGGGATACGCAGTATTTT. It translates to CASSPPGLRDTQYF. Filled out from reference TRBV18 and TRBJ2-3, the complete variable domain reads NAGVMQNPRHLVRRRGQEARLRCSPMKGHSHVYWYRQLPEEGLKFMVYLQKENIIDESGMPKERFSAEFPKEGPSILRIQQVVRGDSAAYFCASSPPGLRDTQYFGPGTRLTVL.